The 25 T cell receptor beta chains reported below all come from one sample, sequenced in a study of blood T cell repertoires in COVID-19. The repertoire was sequenced with immunoSEQ multiplex PCR; TCRdb's copy has only in-frame clones and lacks some. The data contain around 240,000 clones, approximately 80% of them singletons. Material for sequencing was peripheral blood. These receptors originate from a woman of 80 years or more with acute or convalescent COVID-19.

This chain uses TRBV2 with TRBJ1-6; 9 positions match TRBD1. J gave up 8 bases and V 3 bases, and 11 bases lay outside the gene matches. The V gene's germline CDR1 is SNHLY and CDR2 FYNNEI. This CDR3 is 17 amino acids long. CDR3 loop: CASSDRTGATNHSPLHF. In DNA, the CDR3 is TGTGCCAGCAGTGATCGGACAGGGGCGACTAATCATTCACCCCTCCACTTT.

The V call is TRBV7-2, the J call TRBJ1-1, with 7 bases lining up with TRBD1. There are 13 residues in the CDR3. The germline V gene encodes CDR1 SGHTA and CDR2 FQGNSA. V trimming: 4 bases; J trimming: 1 base; junction bases outside the gene matches: 0. CDR3 nucleotide sequence: TGTGCCAGCAGCTGGGACAGGAACACTGAAGCTTTCTTT. It translates to CASSWDRNTEAFF. Complete variable domain (other parts from reference TRBV7-2 and TRBJ1-1): GAGVSQSPSNKVTEKGKDVELRCDPISGHTALYWYRQSLGQGLEFLIYFQGNSAPDKSGLPSDRFSAERTGGSVSTLTIQRTQQEDSAVYLCASSWDRNTEAFFGQGTRLTVV.

The chain carries TRBV19 and TRBJ1-3; D is ambiguous. The CDR3 runs 14 residues. Trimming removed 4 bases from V and 4 bases from J, with 11 bases in between. In germline, CDR1 is LNHDA, CDR2 SQIVND (reference sequence). The CDR3 protein is CASSKDRGGNTIYF. In DNA, the CDR3 is TGTGCCAGTAGTAAAGATCGGGGAGGAAACACCATATATTTT.

The chain has TRBV24-1 and TRBJ2-6; possible D gene TRBD1, 6 bases. Trimming pared 12 bases from V and 4 bases from J, leaving 21 bases between. The CDR3 length is 16 residues. Looked up from germline, CDR1 is KGHDR and CDR2 is SFDVKD. This chain's CDR3 is CAQRPGVRSGANVLTF. The CDR3 DNA reads as TGTGCCCAGCGCCCAGGGGTACGCTCCGGGGCCAACGTCCTGACTTTC.

This sequence joins TRBV19 and TRBJ1-5, with D maybe TRBD1 (5 bases). Germline V gene sequence: CDR1 LNHDA, CDR2 SQIVND (reference sequence). Trimming left V 3 bases short and J 7 bases short, with 16 bases between. The CDR3 spans 15 residues. CDR3 coding DNA: TGTGCCAGTAGTATGGGGGGAGGGTCGGGCCAGCCCCAGCATTTT. The encoded protein is CASSMGGGSGQPQHF.

This chain joins TRBV30 and TRBJ2-1, with TRBD2 identical over 7 bases. Looked up from germline, CDR1 is GTSNPN and CDR2 is SVGIG (reference sequence). The CDR3 is 15 residues long. V trimming: 2 bases; J trimming: 7 bases; junction bases outside the gene matches: 11. The CDR3 region is CAWSYRGRPLNEQFF. Written as DNA, the CDR3 is TGTGCCTGGAGTTACCGCGGGAGACCCCTAAATGAGCAGTTCTTC.

This clone was detected only a few times. The chain uses TRBV7-2 and TRBJ1-1, with 9 bases that match TRBD1. Losses at the gene ends were 0 bases for V and 4 bases for J; bases not matched to a gene: 9. The CDR3 runs to 17 residues. Germline CDR1 and CDR2: SGHTA and FQGNSA. In nucleotides, the CDR3 is TGTGCCAGCAGCTTAGCTACAGGGGGCGGTTTAGTCACTGAAGCTTTCTTT. Translation gives CASSLATGGGLVTEAFF.

The rearrangement links TRBV6-5 to TRBJ1-1; TRBD1 agrees at 9 bases. The CDR3 length is 14 residues. V was clipped by 8 bases and J by 8 bases; unmatched bases: 12. Per the germline V gene, CDR1 is MNHEY and CDR2 is SVGAGI. DNA for the CDR3: TGTGCCAGCCTCGGGGGGACAGGGTCCGCGGAAGCTTTCTTT. This encodes CASLGGTGSAEAFF.

The chain joins TRBV19 to TRBJ2-4; 10 nucleotides agree with TRBD1. The CDR3 sequence is 18 residues long. CDR1 is LNHDA and CDR2 is SQIVND in the germline V gene (reference sequence). V gave up 4 bases and J gave up 6 bases; unmatched junction bases: 15. CDR3 sequence reads: CASSTFYSGTGERNIQYF. The CDR3 DNA sequence: TGTGCCAGTAGTACCTTCTACTCCGGGACAGGGGAGAGAAACATTCAGTACTTC.

V gene TRBV25-1 combines with J gene TRBJ1-1, with a tentative D call TRBD1 (5 bases). This CDR3 comprises 16 residues. V lost 2 bases to trimming and J lost 6 bases, with 19 bases between them. CDR1 MGHDK and CDR2 SYGVNS come from the germline V gene. The chain's CDR3 is CASSEGGGRIFAEAFF. DNA of the CDR3: TGTGCCAGCAGTGAAGGGGGGGGTCGGATTTTCGCTGAAGCTTTCTTT.

The chain uses TRBV6-1 and TRBJ2-1; 8 bases are shared with TRBD2. V gave up 3 bases and J gave up 2 bases; unmatched junction bases: 6. The germline V gene has CDR1 MNHNS and CDR2 SASEGT. CDR3 length equals 16 residues. The CDR3: CASSDVYGRAYNEQFF. CDR3 DNA sequence: TGTGCCAGCAGTGATGTCTACGGGAGGGCCTACAATGAGCAGTTCTTC.

The chain recombines TRBV29-1 with TRBJ1-5; 9 bases are shared with TRBD1. Germline CDR1 and CDR2: SQVTM and ANQGSEA. The CDR3 is made up of 14 amino acids. The trim removed 6 bases at V and 3 bases at J, leaving 6 bases unmatched. The CDR3 sequence: CSVRDRDSNQPQHF. The CDR3 region has the DNA TGCAGCGTACGGGACAGGGATTCCAATCAGCCCCAGCATTTT.

The chain uses TRBV19 and TRBJ1-3; the match to TRBD1 covers 8 bases. Germline V gene data show CDR1 as LNHDA and CDR2 as SQIVND (reference sequence). This CDR3 has 15 amino acids. The V segment lost 6 bases and the J segment 0 bases; nucleotides outside the gene matches: 4. CDR3 DNA: TGTGCCAGTAGGAAAGACAGGGGCTCTGGAAACACCATATATTTT. This sequence encodes CASRKDRGSGNTIYF.

The chain employs TRBV5-1 and TRBJ1-4; perhaps TRBD1 as D (6 bases). Trimming took off 3 bases at V and 5 bases at J, with 14 bases between the two ends. Germline V gene sequence: CDR1 SGHRS, CDR2 YFSETQ. There are 15 residues in the CDR3. CDR3 amino acids: CASSSRTGTNEKLFF. In DNA, the CDR3 is TGCGCCAGCAGCTCTAGAACAGGGACAAATGAAAAACTGTTTTTT. Together with reference TRBV5-1 and TRBJ1-4, the CDR3 gives the full variable domain: KAGVTQTPRYLIKTRGQQVTLSCSPISGHRSVSWYQQTPGQGLQFLFEYFSETQRNKGNFPGRFSGRQFSNSRSEMNVSTLELGDSALYLCASSSRTGTNEKLFFGSGTQLSVL.

The V and J genes are TRBV4-2 and TRBJ2-7; TRBD2 matches at 9 bases. The CDR3 has 14 amino acids. Looked up from germline, CDR1 is LGHNA and CDR2 is YNFKEQ. Unmatched junction bases numbered 4, after V lost 2 bases and J lost 5 bases. CDR3 sequence (DNA): TGTGCCAGCAGCCAAAATAGCGGGAGCGACGAGCAGTACTTC. This codes for CASSQNSGSDEQYF.

The rearrangement links TRBV6-4 to TRBJ2-3, with unresolved D. CDR1 and CDR2 from the germline V gene are MRHNA and SNTAGT. The CDR3 extends over 15 amino acids. Trimming removed 5 bases from V and 6 bases from J, with 18 bases in between. The CDR3 DNA is TGTGCCAGCAGTCCACCGGGTTCCAGAGAGGATACGCAGTATTTT. The encoded protein is CASSPPGSREDTQYF.

V gene TRBV4-2 combines with J gene TRBJ2-1; D perhaps matches TRBD2 (5 bases). The germline V and J ends were trimmed by 3 bases and 0 bases, with 9 bases remaining between them. The CDR3 is 15 amino acids. The germline gives CDR1 LGHNA, CDR2 YNFKEQ. The CDR3 protein is CASSHSESSYNEQFF. CDR3 bases: TGTGCCAGCAGCCATAGCGAGAGCTCCTACAATGAGCAGTTCTTC.

The chain couples TRBV10-3 to TRBJ1-5; no clear D gene. This CDR3 is 12 amino acids long. The germline CDR1 and CDR2 sequences are ENHRY and SYGVKD. Trimming pared 9 bases from V and 4 bases from J, leaving 10 bases between. The CDR3: CAISAGNQPQHF. The CDR3 DNA sequence: TGTGCCATTTCCGCCGGGAATCAGCCCCAGCATTTT.

The chain joins TRBV25-1 to TRBJ2-5, with D possibly TRBD2 on 6 matching bases. This CDR3 is built from 18 residues. Germline loops: CDR1 MGHDK, CDR2 SYGVNS. Trimming took off 3 bases at V and 4 bases at J, with 24 bases between the two ends. CDR3 sequence: CASSEIRQLALFGETQYF. In DNA, the CDR3 is TGTGCCAGCAGTGAGATACGGCAACTAGCCCTTTTTGGAGAGACCCAGTACTTC.

The chain couples TRBV6-5 to TRBJ1-1; D remains ambiguous. CDR3 length equals 13 residues. Between the trimmed V and J ends, which lost 6 bases and 4 bases, there was a span of 12 bases. Germline lookup yields CDR1 MNHEY and CDR2 SVGAGI. CDR3 sequence (DNA): TGTGCCAGCAGCCAACTCTCTAGCACTGAAGCTTTCTTT. It yields the protein CASSQLSSTEAFF.

V and J are TRBV19 and TRBJ2-1, with a tentative D call TRBD1 (5 bases). This CDR3 has 14 amino acids. Looked up from germline, CDR1 is LNHDA and CDR2 is SQIVND (reference sequence). V was clipped by 2 bases and J by 11 bases, with 16 bases between them. The CDR3 sequence is CASSIRRGPGQQFF. DNA of the CDR3: TGTGCCAGTAGTATAAGAAGGGGCCCCGGTCAGCAGTTCTTC.

The chain combines TRBV2 with TRBJ1-4; a possible D gene is TRBD1 (5 bases). CDR3 length: 15 residues. Germline V gene sequence: CDR1 SNHLY, CDR2 FYNNEI. V lost 1 base, J lost 10 bases, and 16 bases lay in between. The CDR3 reads CASSEGQGPRVKLFF. The CDR3 nucleotides are TGTGCCAGCAGTGAAGGGCAGGGCCCTCGGGTAAAACTGTTTTTT.

This clone showed up just a few times. This rearrangement joins TRBV30 to TRBJ2-3; possibly TRBD2 for D (6 bases). V gave up 4 bases and J gave up 3 bases, with 14 bases separating them. The CDR3 has 14 amino acids. Per the germline V gene, CDR1 is GTSNPN and CDR2 is SVGIG (reference sequence). The chain's CDR3 is CAWIPWGGTDTQYF. The CDR3 nucleotides read TGTGCCTGGATCCCGTGGGGAGGAACAGATACGCAGTATTTT. Supplemented by reference TRBV30 and TRBJ2-3, the full variable domain reads SQTIHQWPATLVQPVGSPLSLECTVEGTSNPNLYWYRQAAGRGLQLLFYSVGIGQISSEVPQNLSASRPQDRQFILSSKKLLLSDSGFYLCAWIPWGGTDTQYFGPGTRLTVL.

In this sample, this clone turned up once. The rearrangement links TRBV6-1 to TRBJ2-1; TRBD2 aligns across 11 bases. The V and J ends lost 4 bases and 4 bases, in that order; junction bases with no gene match: 12. Germline values: CDR1 MNHNS, CDR2 SASEGT. This CDR3 is 18 amino acids long. CDR3 DNA sequence: TGTGCCAGCAGTGGTCCCTTAACTAGCGGGAGACCATACAATGAGCAGTTCTTC. It encodes CASSGPLTSGRPYNEQFF.

This clone was observed a handful of times. In DNA, the CDR3 is TGTGCCAGCAGCTTAACTGACAGTTCTGAAGCTTTCTTT. This encodes CASSLTDSSEAFF. The chain has TRBV7-3 and TRBJ1-1, with D possibly being TRBD1 (5 bases). This CDR3 region has 13 residues. In germline, CDR1 is SGHTA, CDR2 FQGTGA. Trimming took off 0 bases at V and 6 bases at J, with 8 bases between the two ends. Full variable domain (remainder filled in from reference TRBV7-3 and TRBJ1-1): GAGVSQTPSNKVTEKGKYVELRCDPISGHTALYWYRQSLGQGPEFLIYFQGTGAADDSGLPNDRFFAVRPEGSVSTLKIQRTERGDSAVYLCASSLTDSSEAFFGQGTRLTVV.